This T cell receptor (beta chain) originates from a study of T-cell reconstitution after alpha-beta-depleted transplantation in children. Molecular barcoding with unique molecular identifiers was used for the TCRbeta library. TCRdb reanalysed the PCR reads using MiXCR and keeps one entry per CDR3 protein. The sample holds 90,000 to 100,000 distinct CDR3 sequences; under 25% are singletons and the top ten take about a fifth. The V end was cut by 0 bases, the J end by 4 bases, with 9 bases between. CDR3 length: 14 amino acids. Germline loops: CDR1 MGHRA, CDR2 YSYEKL. This clonotype was detected only a few times. Its antigen is not known. The study's findings and limits: Recipient T cells and thymic progenitors that survived gave rise to the high TCRbeta diversity observed at day 60 in some patients. Among T cells one year after transplant, newly produced cells accounted for most counts and diversity. Alpha-beta T cells about two months after transplant reportedly derived from several hundred expanded graft clones.

The clonotype was recovered from a boy aged 2 to 10 with acute lymphoblastic leukemia, due to receive a stem cell transplant. The starting material was PBMCs, obtained before TCRalphabeta/CD19-depleted stem cell transplant. This chain connects TRBV4-1 to TRBJ1-2; D not certain. CDR3 DNA: TGCGCCAGCAGCCAAGAGGGCAGAACCTATGGCTACACCTTC. Translated: CASSQEGRTYGYTF.